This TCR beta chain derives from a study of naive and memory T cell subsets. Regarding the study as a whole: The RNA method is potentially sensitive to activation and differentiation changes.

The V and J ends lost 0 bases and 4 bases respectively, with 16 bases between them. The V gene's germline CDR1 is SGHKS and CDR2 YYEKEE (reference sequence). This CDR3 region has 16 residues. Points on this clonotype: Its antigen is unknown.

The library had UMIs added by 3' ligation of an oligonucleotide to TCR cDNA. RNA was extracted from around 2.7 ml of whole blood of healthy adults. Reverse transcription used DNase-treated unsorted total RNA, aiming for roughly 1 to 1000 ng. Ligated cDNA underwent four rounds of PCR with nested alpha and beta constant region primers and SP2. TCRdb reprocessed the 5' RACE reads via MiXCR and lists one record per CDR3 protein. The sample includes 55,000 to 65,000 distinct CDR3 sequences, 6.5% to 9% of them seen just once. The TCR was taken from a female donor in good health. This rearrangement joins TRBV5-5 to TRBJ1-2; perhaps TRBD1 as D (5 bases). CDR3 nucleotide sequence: TGTGCCAGCAGCTTGGTTTCGGGGACCGAGACCTATGGCTACACCTTC. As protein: CASSLVSGTETYGYTF.